Listed here is a single T cell receptor beta chain. Its antigen is currently unknown. 5'RACE primed at constant segments yielded TCR alpha and TCR beta cDNA libraries bearing sample barcodes and UMIs. TCRdb reprocessed the 5' RACE reads via MiXCR and lists one record per CDR3 protein. The sample contains roughly 130,000 distinct CDR3 sequences, roughly 15% of which appear only once. With 4 bases removed from V and 6 bases from J, the gap between germline ends came to 13 bases. The CDR3 is 14 residues long. The germline V gene has CDR1 SGHRS and CDR2 YFSETQ. The data were obtained in a study of T-cell memory formation after mild COVID-19. Study conclusions and caveats: Pre-infection memory held some responding clones, suggesting pre-existing cross-reactive T cells responded. Chiefly within CM and EM were the contracting CD4+ clones; CD8+ ones were within EMRA.

The chain recombines TRBV5-1 with TRBJ1-4, with D hard to call. This sequence was found in an adult woman who had mild COVID-19 (a few samples of this study predate the infection). Cell type and time point are not known. The sequenced material came from PBMCs or a T cell subset sorted from them (not recorded which). This chain's CDR3 is CASSPTSPHEKLFF. DNA for the CDR3: TGCGCCAGCAGCCCCACCTCTCCTCATGAAAAACTGTTTTTT.